The 23 T cell receptor beta chains below all came from one sample that was sequenced in a study of OX40 agonist ivuxolimab in advanced cancers. Assay: immunoSEQ multiplex PCR; the TCRdb copy retains only in-frame clones and omits some. The table has approximately 74,000 clones, about 93% seen once. The sequenced sample was CD4+ or CD8+ T cells sorted from blood, obtained in a trial of the OX40 agonist ivuxolimab. All receptors derive from an adult with an advanced solid tumor such as melanoma, head and neck, liver or kidney cancer.

The chain is built from TRBV25-1 and TRBJ1-5; 11 bases agree with TRBD1. CDR1 is MGHDK and CDR2 is SYGVNS in the germline V gene. Germline trimming cut 4 bases from V and 3 bases from J; bases unmatched to any gene: 2. This CDR3 has 15 residues. CDR3 sequence (DNA): TGTGCCAGCAGTGGGGACAGGGGGAACAATCAGCCCCAGCATTTT. This codes for CASSGDRGNNQPQHF. The full variable domain, with the rest looked up from reference TRBV25-1 and TRBJ1-5, is EADIYQTPRYLVIGTGKKITLECSQTMGHDKMYWYQQDPGMELHLIHYSYGVNSTEKGDLSSESTVSRIRTEHFPLTLESARPSHTSQYLCASSGDRGNNQPQHFGDGTRLSIL.

The rearrangement links TRBV7-2 to TRBJ2-1; the match to TRBD2 covers 8 bases. The CDR3 has 15 residues. V trimming: 5 bases; J trimming: 4 bases; junction bases outside the gene matches: 7. In germline, CDR1 is SGHTA, CDR2 FQGNSA. CDR3 DNA: TGTGCCAGCAGCCCTACTAGCGGAGCTTACAATGAGCAGTTCTTC. Translated, it gives CASSPTSGAYNEQFF.

The chain has TRBV5-1 and TRBJ2-1; the match to TRBD2 covers 7 bases. V shed 4 bases, J shed 15 bases, and the junction held 13 bases outside the gene matches. Germline V lookup: CDR1 SGHRS, CDR2 YFSETQ. CDR3 length: 13 residues. CDR3 in amino acids: CASSRQDGGSPFF. The CDR3 coding sequence is TGCGCCAGCAGCCGGCAGGATGGCGGGAGTCCGTTCTTC.

J is TRBJ1-5 and V is TRBV27; D call uncertain. CDR3 length equals 14 residues. CDR1 MNHEY and CDR2 SMNVEV come from the germline V gene (reference sequence). Trimming took off 0 bases at V and 7 bases at J, with 10 bases between the two ends. The CDR3 loop reads CASSLSRVNQPQHF. The CDR3 nucleotides read TGTGCCAGCAGTTTATCGAGGGTGAACCAGCCCCAGCATTTT.

This chain joins TRBV7-3 and TRBJ2-2; D not certain. This CDR3 has 18 amino acids. V lost 1 base, J lost 0 bases, and 15 bases lay in between. Germline lookup yields CDR1 SGHTA and CDR2 FQGTGA. CDR3 loop: CASSLIGAKRANTGELFF. CDR3 bases: TGTGCCAGCAGCTTAATAGGCGCGAAGCGTGCGAACACCGGGGAGCTGTTTTTT.

This clone has a handful of counts. This CDR3 is CASKRGASFSYNEQFF. As DNA, the CDR3 is TGTGCCTCCAAACGGGGAGCAAGCTTCTCCTACAATGAGCAGTTCTTC. The chain joins TRBV19 to TRBJ2-1; D possibly corresponds to TRBD2 (5 bases). Deletions cut 11 bases from V and 0 bases from J, with 20 bases between. The germline V gene has CDR1 LNHDA and CDR2 SQIVND (reference sequence). This CDR3 has 16 amino acids.

J is TRBJ2-5 and V is TRBV11-3; D is ambiguous. V lost 3 bases, J lost 1 base, and 6 bases lay in between. Per germline, CDR1 SGHNT and CDR2 YENEEA. This CDR3 has 13 amino acids. CDR3 protein: CASSFRAQETQYF. CDR3 sequence (DNA): TGTGCCAGCAGCTTCCGGGCCCAAGAGACCCAGTACTTC.

This clone showed up just a few times. This chain connects TRBV11-2 to TRBJ2-2; 10 bases line up with TRBD2. With V trimmed by 5 bases and J by 4 bases, 4 bases remained unmatched. The CDR3 has 15 amino acids. Germline-derived CDR1 and CDR2 are SGHAT and FQNNGV. Written as DNA, the CDR3 is TGTGCCAGCAGCCCAGGACTAGCGGCCACCGGGGAGCTGTTTTTT. This translates into CASSPGLAATGELFF.

The count of this clone is one. The J gene is TRBJ2-1, the V gene TRBV6-4, with D perhaps assigned TRBD1 or TRBD2 (6 bases each). Trimming stripped 7 bases from V and 4 bases from J, with 23 bases between. CDR1 is MRHNA, CDR2 SNTAGT, per germline. The CDR3 spans 17 residues. The CDR3 DNA follows: TGTGCCAGCACTTTGGGGGCCGGGACTCCAAAGTACAATGAGCAGTTCTTC. This translates into CASTLGAGTPKYNEQFF.

This chain joins TRBV10-3 and TRBJ2-7, with 8 bases identical to TRBD2. V lost 1 base and J lost 5; bases outside the gene matches: 10. This CDR3 contains 16 residues. CDR1 ENHRY and CDR2 SYGVKD come from the germline V gene. This CDR3 reads CAISEWLAGLNNEQYF. The CDR3 nucleotides are TGTGCCATCAGTGAGTGGCTAGCGGGCCTTAATAACGAGCAGTACTTC.

The rearrangement uses TRBV5-1 and TRBJ2-7; D gene uncertain. Trimming left V 4 bases short and J 6 bases short, with 11 bases between. CDR1 and CDR2 from the germline V gene are SGHRS and YFSETQ. The CDR3 loop spans 12 amino acids. The CDR3 reads CASSSLYGEQYF. The CDR3 coding sequence is TGCGCCAGCAGCAGCCTGTATGGCGAGCAGTACTTC.

This sequence joins TRBV19 and TRBJ2-3; 7 bases are a match to TRBD2. Germline V gene lookup returns CDR1 LNHDA and CDR2 SQIVND (reference sequence). After removal of 5 bases from V and 3 bases from J, the junction contained 11 bases not matched to a gene. This CDR3 is 16 amino acids long. The CDR3 reads CASSSTAGGSTDTQYF. DNA for the CDR3: TGTGCCAGTAGTTCCACGGCGGGCGGGAGTACAGATACGCAGTATTTT.

V usage is TRBV7-9 and J usage is TRBJ2-5; D possibly matches TRBD1 or TRBD2 (5 bases each). This CDR3 has 16 residues. The V end was cut by 2 bases, the J end by 4 bases, with 17 bases between. CDR1 is SEHNR and CDR2 is FQNEAQ in the germline V gene (reference sequence). CDR3: CASSLRVGGAGETQYF. CDR3 coding DNA: TGTGCCAGCAGCTTACGCGTTGGGGGAGCAGGAGAGACCCAGTACTTC.

This clone has only one observation. The chain joins TRBV29-1 to TRBJ2-1, with D unclear. The length of the CDR3 is 13 residues. In germline, CDR1 is SQVTM, CDR2 ANQGSEA. CDR3 nucleotide sequence: TGCAGTGTAGGAGTCGCTGTCGACAATGAGCAGTTCTTC. Amino acids: CSVGVAVDNEQFF.

The J gene is TRBJ2-4, the V gene TRBV28; 9 bases match TRBD1. Per germline, CDR1 MDHEN and CDR2 SYDVKM. V dropped 4 bases and J dropped 12; count of bases not matched to a gene: 22. The CDR3 has 18 amino acids. CDR3 amino acids: CASSSKVGTGSAGGCQYF. The CDR3 DNA is TGTGCCAGCAGTTCCAAGGTTGGGACAGGGTCGGCCGGGGGATGTCAGTACTTC.

V is TRBV19 and J is TRBJ1-1, with D hard to call. Trimming removed 3 bases at V and 2 bases at J, with 10 bases between. This CDR3 is built from 14 residues. Germline CDR1 and CDR2: LNHDA and SQIVND (reference sequence). The CDR3 protein is CASSMSDGNTEAFF. The CDR3 region has the DNA TGTGCCAGTAGTATGTCGGACGGTAACACTGAAGCTTTCTTT. Full variable domain (rest looked up from reference TRBV19 and TRBJ1-1): DGGITQSPKYLFRKEGQNVTLSCEQNLNHDAMYWYRQDPGQGLRLIYYSQIVNDFQKGDIAEGYSVSREKKESFPLTVTSAQKNPTAFYLCASSMSDGNTEAFFGQGTRLTVV.

The chain is built from TRBV7-3 and TRBJ1-1, with a possible D match to TRBD1 (6 bases). The CDR3 sequence is 16 residues long. V was clipped by 2 bases and J by 0 bases, with 13 bases between them. Germline assignment: CDR1 SGHTA and CDR2 FQGTGA. CDR3 region: CASSLSRDTLNTEAFF. Here the CDR3 DNA reads TGTGCCAGCAGCTTATCACGGGACACCTTGAACACTGAAGCTTTCTTT.

The genes are TRBV4-1 and TRBJ1-5; D gene ambiguous. Germline V CDR1 and CDR2: MGHRA, YSYEKL. V lost 0 bases, J lost 3 bases, and 3 bases lay in between. There are 13 residues in the CDR3. The CDR3, as DNA: TGCGCCAGCAGCCAAGATGACAATCAGCCCCAGCATTTT. Translating gives CASSQDDNQPQHF.

The chain uses TRBV19 and TRBJ2-5; 8 positions agree with TRBD2. CDR1 and CDR2 from the germline V gene are LNHDA and SQIVND (reference sequence). This CDR3 has 15 residues. Trimming took 6 bases from V and 4 from J; bases not matched to a gene: 10. Here the CDR3 reads CASSREGLFSETQYF. As DNA, the CDR3 is TGTGCCAGTAGCCGGGAGGGCCTCTTCTCAGAGACCCAGTACTTC.

This clone has only a few counts. J is TRBJ1-5 and V is TRBV2; possible D gene TRBD1, 5 bases. There are 13 residues in the CDR3. The germline gives CDR1 SNHLY, CDR2 FYNNEI. The germline V and J ends were trimmed by 4 bases and 7 bases, with 11 bases remaining between them. The CDR3: CASSGRVEQPQHF. In nucleotides, the CDR3 is TGTGCCAGCAGTGGCAGGGTGGAACAGCCCCAGCATTTT.

The J gene is TRBJ2-5, the V gene TRBV7-2; D is perhaps TRBD1 or TRBD2 (5 bases each). There are 15 residues in the CDR3. Germline V gene sequence: CDR1 SGHTA, CDR2 FQGNSA. Trimming removed 5 bases at V and 3 bases at J, with 16 bases between. CDR3: CASSPVGTHEETQYF. In DNA, the CDR3 is TGTGCCAGCAGCCCAGTGGGGACGCACGAAGAGACCCAGTACTTC.

The V and J genes are TRBV7-2 and TRBJ2-7, with 13 bases that match TRBD2. In germline, CDR1 is SGHTA, CDR2 FQGNSA. Trimming at V came to 4 bases and at J to 4 bases, leaving 4 bases not matched to a gene. This CDR3 region has 15 residues. The CDR3 sequence: CASSSWTSGGYEQYF. The CDR3 nucleotides read TGTGCCAGCAGCTCGTGGACTAGCGGGGGATACGAGCAGTACTTC.

The V gene is TRBV7-2, the J gene TRBJ2-3; D is uncertain. This CDR3 has 13 amino acids. CDR1 is SGHTA, CDR2 FQGNSA, per germline. The V end lost 4 bases, the J end lost 2 bases, and 7 bases lay between the germline ends. The CDR3 region is CASSSRLTDTQYF. CDR3 coding DNA: TGTGCCAGCAGCTCCCGTCTCACAGATACGCAGTATTTT.